The 11 T cell receptor beta chains reported below all come from one sample, sequenced in a study of blood T cell repertoires in COVID-19. This table comes from immunoSEQ multiplex PCR, and its TCRdb copy is limited to in-frame clones, with some not included. The table records hundreds of thousands of clones, about 83% of them present only once. The sample was peripheral blood. Receptors originate from an elderly woman with COVID-19, enrolled during active disease.

The chain carries TRBV6-5 and TRBJ1-2, with D maybe TRBD1 (6 bases). Trimming stripped 6 bases from V and 9 bases from J, with 14 bases between. The germline gives CDR1 MNHEY, CDR2 SVGAGI. This CDR3 has 12 residues. The CDR3 DNA is TGTGCCAGCAGCGGACAGCTATGGAGCTACACCTTC. Encoded protein: CASSGQLWSYTF.

The chain couples TRBV27 to TRBJ1-1; 7 bases line up with TRBD1. The CDR3 spans 14 residues. Losses at the gene ends were 5 bases for V and 1 base for J; bases not matched to a gene: 4. The germline V gene encodes CDR1 MNHEY and CDR2 SMNVEV (reference sequence). The CDR3 bases are TGTGCCAGCAGTCCACAGGGGAGGAACACTGAAGCTTTCTTT. This translates into CASSPQGRNTEAFF.

The gene calls are TRBV10-2 and TRBJ1-1; 11 bases are shared with TRBD1. The CDR3 loop spans 13 amino acids. CDR1 WSHSY and CDR2 SAAADI come from the germline V gene. The J segment lost 3 bases and the V segment lost 6 bases, leaving 0 bases of the junction unmatched. The CDR3 reads CASRGQGDTEAFF. The CDR3 DNA sequence: TGCGCCAGCAGGGGACAGGGGGACACTGAAGCTTTCTTT.

The V call is TRBV24-1, the J call TRBJ1-1; D call uncertain. The germline V gene has CDR1 KGHDR and CDR2 SFDVKD. Trimming shortened V by 3 bases and J by 6 bases, and 10 bases separated the two germline ends. The CDR3 consists of 13 residues. The CDR3 reads CATSDHRYSEAFF. CDR3 nucleotides: TGTGCCACCAGTGATCACCGTTACTCTGAAGCTTTCTTT.

The genes are TRBV9 and TRBJ1-1, with 10 positions matching TRBD1. CDR1 is SGDLS and CDR2 is YYNGEE in the germline V gene. V lost 3 bases and J lost 4; bases outside the gene matches: 6. This CDR3 has 15 amino acids. The CDR3 here is CASSAGTGVPTEAFF. The CDR3 region has the DNA TGTGCCAGCAGCGCCGGGACAGGGGTCCCCACTGAAGCTTTCTTT.

This chain links TRBV7-2 with TRBJ2-4; D might be TRBD1 (6 bases). The germline V and J ends were trimmed by 4 bases and 8 bases, with 21 bases remaining between them. The germline CDR1 and CDR2 sequences are SGHTA and FQGNSA. The CDR3 runs to 16 residues. CDR3 sequence reads: CASSSLGRTAKDIQYF. The CDR3 bases are TGTGCCAGCAGCTCCCTAGGACGGACAGCCAAGGACATTCAGTACTTC.

This clone was observed a single time. The genes are TRBV4-1 and TRBJ1-6; D may be TRBD1 (5 bases). The CDR3 runs 15 residues. Trimming left V 3 bases short and J 6 bases short, with 12 bases between. CDR1 MGHRA and CDR2 YSYEKL come from the germline V gene. The CDR3 coding sequence is TGCGCCAGCAGCCAGGGGACTTGGACTAATTCACCCCTCCACTTT. Protein product: CASSQGTWTNSPLHF.

The genes are TRBV7-8 and TRBJ2-2; no reliable D call. Trimming cost V 4 bases and J 5 bases, with 2 bases left between them. The germline V gene has CDR1 SGHVS and CDR2 FQNEAQ. The CDR3 extends over 11 amino acids. The CDR3 sequence: CASSSTGELFF. The CDR3 DNA sequence: TGTGCCAGCAGCTCGACCGGGGAGCTGTTTTTT.

A few counts support this clone. Other DNA sequences of this sample code for an identical CDR3. This chain links TRBV18 with TRBJ1-1; no definite D call. From germline, CDR1 is KGHSH and CDR2 LQKENI. The CDR3 contains 12 residues. The V end lost 1 base, the J end lost 5 bases, and 5 bases lay between the germline ends. CDR3 protein: CASSPLSTEAFF. The CDR3 DNA reads as TGTGCCAGCTCACCACTGAGTACTGAAGCTTTCTTT.

The chain links TRBV7-2 to TRBJ2-5; the D gene is possibly TRBD1 (6 bases). Trimming pared 5 bases from V and 5 bases from J, leaving 18 bases between. Germline CDR1 SGHTA, CDR2 FQGNSA. The CDR3 consists of 15 residues. CDR3 in amino acids: CASSPTTRGSETQYF. The CDR3 region has the DNA TGTGCCAGCAGCCCAACCACTAGGGGGAGTGAGACCCAGTACTTC.

The chain uses TRBV7-9 and TRBJ1-3; no reliable D call. Germline CDR1 and CDR2: SEHNR and FQNEAQ (reference sequence). Between the trimmed V and J ends, which lost 5 bases and 0 bases, there was a span of 11 bases. The length of the CDR3 is 15 residues. CDR3 coding DNA: TGTGCCAGCAGCCTCTCTAAGTCCTCTGGAAACACCATATATTTT. Protein: CASSLSKSSGNTIYF.